The next 12 T cell receptor beta chains were all read from a single sample in a study of shared clonotypes between healthy human individuals. The protocol was immunoSEQ multiplex PCR, while the TCRdb copy is restricted to in-frame clones and leaves out a portion. The sample has around 990,000 clones, 60% to 80% seen once. Sequencing was performed on memory CD4+ T cells from PBMCs. The subset here: CD45RA-negative fraction. The origin of the receptors is a man between 18 and 29 years old in good health. Some clones in this sample may be carry-over from other donors' samples.

The chain recombines TRBV29-1 with TRBJ1-2; no clear D gene. CDR1 is SQVTM, CDR2 ANQGSEA, per germline. The CDR3 has 13 amino acids. The V and J ends lost 4 bases and 2 bases respectively, with 11 bases between them. The CDR3 here is CSVGQQSNYGYTF. The CDR3 nucleotides read TGCAGCGTTGGCCAACAATCGAACTATGGCTACACCTTC.

This rearrangement joins TRBV19 to TRBJ1-5; a weak D match, TRBD1 (6 bases). From germline, CDR1 is LNHDA and CDR2 SQIVND (reference sequence). V dropped 9 bases and J dropped 4 bases, with 28 bases sitting between them. This CDR3 has 18 amino acids. This CDR3 reads CASRKGDWTVTENQPQHF. DNA of the CDR3: TGTGCCAGCAGAAAAGGGGATTGGACAGTTACAGAAAATCAGCCCCAGCATTTT.

The chain employs TRBV11-2 and TRBJ2-7; 10 nucleotides match TRBD1. Germline values: CDR1 SGHAT, CDR2 FQNNGV. V lost 4 bases and J lost 2; bases outside the gene matches: 8. This CDR3 is built from 16 residues. The CDR3 sequence is CASSSLADRGTYEQYF. In DNA, the CDR3 is TGTGCCAGCAGCTCCCTGGCGGACAGGGGGACCTACGAGCAGTACTTC.

The V call is TRBV5-1, the J call TRBJ1-2, with 9 bases identical to TRBD1. V was pared by 3 bases and J by 6 bases, with 12 bases of the junction left unmatched. CDR3 length equals 16 residues. Germline V gene data show CDR1 as SGHRS and CDR2 as YFSETQ. CDR3 nucleotide sequence: TGCGCCAGCAGCTCCAATCCACAGGGGGCGTACGATGGCTACACCTTC. Encoded protein: CASSSNPQGAYDGYTF.

The chain combines TRBV10-3 with TRBJ1-3, with 10 bases matching TRBD1. The germline gives CDR1 ENHRY, CDR2 SYGVKD. The CDR3 has 13 amino acids. V was clipped by 10 bases and J by 6 bases; unmatched bases: 6. The CDR3 bases are TGTGCCACTGCCCGACAGGGGGCAAACACCATATATTTT. Translation: CATARQGANTIYF.

The chain carries TRBV29-1 and TRBJ1-1; D is perhaps TRBD1 (6 bases). The CDR3 has 13 residues. Per the germline V gene, CDR1 is SQVTM and CDR2 is ANQGSEA. Trimming removed 5 bases at V and 0 bases at J, with 10 bases between. The CDR3 sequence is CSVPDRLNTEAFF. In nucleotides, the CDR3 is TGCAGCGTTCCGGACAGATTGAACACTGAAGCTTTCTTT.

The count of this clone is one. This chain uses TRBV28 with TRBJ2-5; D may match TRBD1 or TRBD2 (6 bases each). The CDR3 length is 15 residues. Trimming took off 4 bases at V and 5 bases at J, with 17 bases between the two ends. Germline values: CDR1 MDHEN, CDR2 SYDVKM. CDR3 loop: CASSSQGGGDETQYF. CDR3 in DNA: TGTGCCAGCAGTTCTCAAGGAGGGGGAGATGAGACCCAGTACTTC.

The chain combines TRBV11-2 with TRBJ1-3, with D maybe TRBD1 (6 bases). This CDR3 spans 16 amino acids. Germline V gene lookup returns CDR1 SGHAT and CDR2 FQNNGV. Deletions cut 4 bases from V and 0 bases from J, with 13 bases between. CDR3 DNA sequence: TGTGCCAGCAGCTCCTACAGGGTCGACTCTGGAAACACCATATATTTT. Its translation is CASSSYRVDSGNTIYF.

The chain recombines TRBV30 with TRBJ1-2; no definite D call. With 4 bases removed from V and 8 bases from J, the gap between germline ends came to 8 bases. The CDR3 has 10 amino acids. The germline CDR1 and CDR2 sequences are GTSNPN and SVGIG (reference sequence). The CDR3 DNA reads TGTGCCTGGATGGGTGGGGGCTACACCTTC. Translating it yields CAWMGGGYTF.

In regard to this clone: The identical CDR3 is also encoded by other nucleotide sequences in the sample. The chain is built from TRBV29-1 and TRBJ2-2, with a possible D match to TRBD1 (5 bases). The V gene lost 3 bases and the J gene lost 1 base, with 6 bases spanning the gap. CDR1 and CDR2 (germline): SQVTM, ANQGSEA. The CDR3 is 13 residues long. CDR3 residues: CSVDRGNTGELFF. Here the CDR3 DNA reads TGCAGCGTTGATAGGGGGAACACCGGGGAGCTGTTTTTT.

The V call is TRBV28, the J call TRBJ2-3, with 7 bases fitting TRBD2. The germline V gene has CDR1 MDHEN and CDR2 SYDVKM. The CDR3 sequence is 12 residues long. With V trimmed by 6 bases and J by 6 bases, 3 bases remained unmatched. In DNA, the CDR3 is TGTGCCAGCAGGGGGACTACGGATACGCAGTATTTT. Translated, it gives CASRGTTDTQYF.

Concerning this clone: This may be a read error: a much more frequent sequence differs by one nucleotide. The rearrangement joins TRBV4-1 to TRBJ2-7; 12 bases agree with TRBD2. The CDR3 runs 15 residues. The germline V gene encodes CDR1 MGHRA and CDR2 YSYEKL. CDR3 sequence (DNA): TGCACCAGCAGCCAGACTAGCGGGAGCCTCTACGAGCAGTACTTC. Translated, it gives CTSSQTSGSLYEQYF.